Presented here are 8 T cell receptor beta chains from one specimen sequenced in a study of blood T cell repertoires in COVID-19. Only in-frame clones appear in the TCRdb table, and some are missing; sequencing was by immunoSEQ multiplex PCR. The data contain 290,000 or so clones, roughly 80% of them singletons. The sequenced sample consisted of PBMCs or T cells enriched from blood (not recorded which). The receptor source for this set is a man in his forties or fifties who had been exposed to COVID-19.

The chain links TRBV5-1 to TRBJ2-3, with 14 bases matching TRBD2. The CDR3 has 16 amino acids. Looked up from germline, CDR1 is SGHRS and CDR2 is YFSETQ. After removal of 2 bases from V and 5 bases from J, the junction contained 4 bases not matched to a gene. The CDR3 is CASSFTGTSGRDTQYF. In DNA form, the CDR3 reads TGCGCCAGCAGCTTCACCGGGACTAGCGGGAGAGATACGCAGTATTTT.

CDR3 loop: CASKPITGDSYEQYF. Here the CDR3 DNA reads TGCGCCAGCAAACCCATAACGGGAGACTCCTACGAGCAGTACTTC. The V and J genes are TRBV5-1 and TRBJ2-7; D is possibly TRBD2 (6 bases). This CDR3 has 15 amino acids. V was clipped by 6 bases and J by 0 bases, with 16 bases between them. CDR1 and CDR2 from the germline V gene are SGHRS and YFSETQ.

This clone was found a few times. J is TRBJ1-2 and V is TRBV3-1 (or the pseudogene TRBV3-2); no definite D call. Germline lookup yields CDR1 LGHDT and CDR2 YNNKEL (reference sequence). This CDR3 region has 14 residues. With 0 bases removed from V and 3 bases from J, the gap between germline ends came to 8 bases. CDR3 bases: TGTGCCAGCAGCCAAGATGTCAATTACTATGGCTACACCTTC. This translates into CASSQDVNYYGYTF.

This clone was found a few times. This chain links TRBV5-1 with TRBJ2-2, with a tentative D call TRBD2 (5 bases). V was trimmed by 0 bases and J by 9 bases, leaving 9 bases between them. The CDR3 is 13 residues long. Per the germline V gene, CDR1 is SGHRS and CDR2 is YFSETQ. The CDR3 DNA reads as TGCGCCAGCAGCTTGGAGCGCGGGTGGGAGCTGTTTTTT. It codes for CASSLERGWELFF.

The rearrangement joins TRBV7-2 to TRBJ2-1; TRBD2 aligns across 8 bases. V dropped 1 base and J dropped 6; count of bases not matched to a gene: 5. This CDR3 comprises 15 residues. The V gene's germline CDR1 is SGHTA and CDR2 FQGNSA. The CDR3 region is CASSLDVSGVNEQFF. The DNA for the CDR3 is TGTGCCAGCAGCTTAGATGTTAGCGGGGTCAATGAGCAGTTCTTC.

The chain recombines TRBV10-3 with TRBJ2-5, with 7 bases that match TRBD2. In germline, CDR1 is ENHRY, CDR2 SYGVKD. Trimming cost V 10 bases and J 0 bases; bases outside gene matches: 11. The CDR3 consists of 15 residues. CDR3 loop: CATTVNSGYQETQYF. DNA of the CDR3: TGTGCCACCACCGTGAATAGCGGGTACCAAGAGACCCAGTACTTC.

This clone was recorded at least ten times. This rearrangement joins TRBV19 to TRBJ2-3, with D possibly TRBD2 on 6 matching bases. V lost 6 bases to trimming and J lost 0 bases, with 13 bases between them. This CDR3 is 15 amino acids long. Germline V gene lookup returns CDR1 LNHDA and CDR2 SQIVND (reference sequence). CDR3: CASSALASSTDTQYF. The CDR3 coding sequence is TGTGCCAGTAGCGCCCTAGCGTCTAGCACAGATACGCAGTATTTT.

The chain combines TRBV27 with TRBJ1-2, with a tentative D call TRBD1 (6 bases). The CDR3 is 13 amino acids. Looked up from germline, CDR1 is MNHEY and CDR2 is SMNVEV (reference sequence). The ends were cut back, 3 bases at V and 8 bases at J, with 13 bases in the middle. In nucleotides, the CDR3 is TGTGCCAGCAGTTTCCACAGGGAGGGCGGCTACACCTTC. It translates to CASSFHREGGYTF.